A single sample gave rise to the 2 T cell receptor beta chains below, sequenced in a study of blood T cell repertoires in COVID-19 (dated by TCRdb to 2019 to 2021). The library was obtained by the immunoSEQ multiplex PCR assay. TCRdb mirrors the immuneACCESS table, restricted to in-frame sequences. Some clones are absent from its copies; in checked studies, under half trace to an unresolved V gene, and the reason for the others is unknown. For this sample there are fewer than 400,000 clones; roughly 86% appear just once. The ten top clones hold 1.8% of the sample. Sequencing input: peripheral blood. These receptors all come from a woman in her 30s with COVID-19, enrolled during active disease.

The chain employs TRBV30 and TRBJ1-6; tentatively, D is TRBD1 (5 bases). Germline CDR1 and CDR2: GTSNPN and SVGIG (reference sequence). The CDR3 covers 15 residues. Trimming shortened V by 6 bases and J by 0 bases, and 12 bases separated the two germline ends. The CDR3 nucleotides read TGTGCCTGCCCAGGGCGGAGCTCCTATAATTCACCCCTCCACTTT. It translates to CACPGRSSYNSPLHF.

The CDR3 nucleotides are TGCGCCAGCAGCCTGCGAGCGGATTCCTACGAGCAGTACTTC. It encodes CASSLRADSYEQYF. The V call is TRBV4-1, the J call TRBJ2-7; possibly TRBD2 for D (5 bases). Trimming cost V 4 bases and J 1 base, with 11 bases left between them. The CDR3 consists of 14 residues. Germline CDR1 and CDR2: MGHRA and YSYEKL.